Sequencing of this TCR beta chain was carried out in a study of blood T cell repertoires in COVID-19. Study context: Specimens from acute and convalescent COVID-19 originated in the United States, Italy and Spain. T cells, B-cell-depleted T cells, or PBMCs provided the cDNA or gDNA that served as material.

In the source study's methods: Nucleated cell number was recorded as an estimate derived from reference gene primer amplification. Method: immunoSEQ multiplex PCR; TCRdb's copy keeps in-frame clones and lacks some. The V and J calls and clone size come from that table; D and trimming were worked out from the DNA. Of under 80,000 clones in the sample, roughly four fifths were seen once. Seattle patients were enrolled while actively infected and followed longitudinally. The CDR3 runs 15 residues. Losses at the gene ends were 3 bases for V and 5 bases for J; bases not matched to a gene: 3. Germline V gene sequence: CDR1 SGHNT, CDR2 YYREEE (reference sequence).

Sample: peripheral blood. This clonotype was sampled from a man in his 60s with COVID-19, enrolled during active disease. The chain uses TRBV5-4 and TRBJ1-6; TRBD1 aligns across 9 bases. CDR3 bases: TGTGCCAGCAGCTCGGACAGGGGAAATAATTCACCCCTCCACTTT. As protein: CASSSDRGNNSPLHF.